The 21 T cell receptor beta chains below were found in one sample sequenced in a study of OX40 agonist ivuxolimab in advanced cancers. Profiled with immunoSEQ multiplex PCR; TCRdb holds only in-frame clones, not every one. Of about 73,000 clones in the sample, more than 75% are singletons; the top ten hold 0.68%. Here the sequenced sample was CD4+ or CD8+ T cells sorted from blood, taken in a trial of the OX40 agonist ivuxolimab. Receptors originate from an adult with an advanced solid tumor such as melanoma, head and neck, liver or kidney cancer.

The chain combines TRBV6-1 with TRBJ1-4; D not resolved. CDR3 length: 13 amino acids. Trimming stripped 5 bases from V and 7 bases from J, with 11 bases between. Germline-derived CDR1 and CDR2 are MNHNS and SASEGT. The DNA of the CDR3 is TGTGCCAGCAGTTCAATACTCGGTGAAAAACTGTTTTTT. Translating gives CASSSILGEKLFF.

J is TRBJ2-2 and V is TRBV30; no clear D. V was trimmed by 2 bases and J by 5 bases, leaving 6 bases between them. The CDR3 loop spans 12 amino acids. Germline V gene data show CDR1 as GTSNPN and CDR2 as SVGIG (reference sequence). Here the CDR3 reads CAWSSITGELFF. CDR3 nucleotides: TGTGCCTGGAGTAGCATTACCGGGGAGCTGTTTTTT.

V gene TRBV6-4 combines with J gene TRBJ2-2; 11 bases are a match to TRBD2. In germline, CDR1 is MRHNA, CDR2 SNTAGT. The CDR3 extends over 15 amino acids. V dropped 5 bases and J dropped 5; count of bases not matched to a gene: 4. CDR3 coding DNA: TGTGCCAGCAGTCCCACTAGCGGGGGTACCGGGGAGCTGTTTTTT. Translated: CASSPTSGGTGELFF.

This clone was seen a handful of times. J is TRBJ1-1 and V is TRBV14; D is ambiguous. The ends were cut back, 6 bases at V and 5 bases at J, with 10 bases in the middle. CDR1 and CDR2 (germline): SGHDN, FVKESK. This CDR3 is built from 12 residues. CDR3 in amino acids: CASRGFGTEAFF. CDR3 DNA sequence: TGTGCCAGCAGGGGCTTTGGGACTGAAGCTTTCTTT.

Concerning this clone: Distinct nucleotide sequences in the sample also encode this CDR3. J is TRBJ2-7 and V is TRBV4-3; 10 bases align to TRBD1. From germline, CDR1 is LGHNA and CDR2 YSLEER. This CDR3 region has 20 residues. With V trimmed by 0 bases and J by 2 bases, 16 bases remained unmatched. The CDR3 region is CASSQEYPRQGASQPYEQYF. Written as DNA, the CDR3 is TGCGCCAGCAGCCAAGAGTATCCCAGACAGGGGGCGTCTCAGCCCTACGAGCAGTACTTC.

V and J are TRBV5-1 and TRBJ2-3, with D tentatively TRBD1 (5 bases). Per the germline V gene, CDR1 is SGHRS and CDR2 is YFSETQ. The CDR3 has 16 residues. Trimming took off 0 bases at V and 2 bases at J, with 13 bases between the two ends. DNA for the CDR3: TGCGCCAGCAGCTTGGGCGACAGCATATACACAGATACGCAGTATTTT. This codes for CASSLGDSIYTDTQYF.

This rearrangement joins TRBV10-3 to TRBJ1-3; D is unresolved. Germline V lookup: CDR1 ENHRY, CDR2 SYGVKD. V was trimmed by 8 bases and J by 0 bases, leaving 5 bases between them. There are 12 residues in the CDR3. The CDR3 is CAISVSGNTIYF. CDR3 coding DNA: TGTGCCATCTCGGTCTCTGGAAACACCATATATTTT.

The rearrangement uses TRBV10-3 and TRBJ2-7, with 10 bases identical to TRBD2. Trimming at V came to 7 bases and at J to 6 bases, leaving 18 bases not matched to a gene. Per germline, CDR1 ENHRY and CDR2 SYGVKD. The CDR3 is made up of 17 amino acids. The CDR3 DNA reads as TGTGCCATCATCGAACAACTAGCGGGGAACCCCGGAGGCGAGCAGTACTTC. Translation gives CAIIEQLAGNPGGEQYF.

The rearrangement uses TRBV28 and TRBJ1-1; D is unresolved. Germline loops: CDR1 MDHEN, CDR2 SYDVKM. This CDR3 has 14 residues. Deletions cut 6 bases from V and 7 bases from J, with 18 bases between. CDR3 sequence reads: CASSPPTRFREAFF. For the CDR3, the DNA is TGTGCCAGCAGCCCGCCTACCAGGTTCCGTGAAGCTTTCTTT.

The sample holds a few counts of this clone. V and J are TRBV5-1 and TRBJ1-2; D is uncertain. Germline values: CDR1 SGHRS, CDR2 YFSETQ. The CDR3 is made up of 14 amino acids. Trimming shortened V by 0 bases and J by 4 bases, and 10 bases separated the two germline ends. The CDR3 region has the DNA TGCGCCAGCAGCTTGGAAGCGGTGATCTATGGCTACACCTTC. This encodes CASSLEAVIYGYTF.

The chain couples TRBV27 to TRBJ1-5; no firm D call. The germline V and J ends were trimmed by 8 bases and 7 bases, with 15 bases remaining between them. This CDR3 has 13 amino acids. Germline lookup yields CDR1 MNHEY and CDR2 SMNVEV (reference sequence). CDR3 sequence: CASGLVGKQPQHF. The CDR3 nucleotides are TGTGCCAGCGGCTTGGTGGGTAAGCAGCCCCAGCATTTT.

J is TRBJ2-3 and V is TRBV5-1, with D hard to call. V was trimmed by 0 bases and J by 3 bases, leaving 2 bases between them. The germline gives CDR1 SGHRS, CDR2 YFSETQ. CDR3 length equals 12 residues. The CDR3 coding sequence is TGCGCCAGCAGCTTGGAAACAGATACGCAGTATTTT. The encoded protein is CASSLETDTQYF.

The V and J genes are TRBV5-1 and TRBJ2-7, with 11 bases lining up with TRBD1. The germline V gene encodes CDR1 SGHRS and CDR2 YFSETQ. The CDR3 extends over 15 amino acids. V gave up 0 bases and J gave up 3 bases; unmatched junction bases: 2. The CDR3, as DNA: TGCGCCAGCAGCTTGGGAGGGACAGGGGGCTACGAGCAGTACTTC. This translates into CASSLGGTGGYEQYF.

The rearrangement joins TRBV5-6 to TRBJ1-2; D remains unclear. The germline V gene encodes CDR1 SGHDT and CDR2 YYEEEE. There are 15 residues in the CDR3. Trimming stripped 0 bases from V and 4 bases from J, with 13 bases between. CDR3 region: CASSLALRRSYGYTF. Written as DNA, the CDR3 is TGTGCCAGCAGCTTGGCCCTTCGCAGAAGCTATGGCTACACCTTC.

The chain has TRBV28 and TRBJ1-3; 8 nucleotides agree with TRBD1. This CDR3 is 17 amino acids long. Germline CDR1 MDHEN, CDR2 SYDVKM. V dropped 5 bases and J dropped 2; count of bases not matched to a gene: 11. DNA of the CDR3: TGTGCCAGCAGTCCTCTCCCGTCGGACAGGGCTGGAAACACCATATATTTT. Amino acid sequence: CASSPLPSDRAGNTIYF.

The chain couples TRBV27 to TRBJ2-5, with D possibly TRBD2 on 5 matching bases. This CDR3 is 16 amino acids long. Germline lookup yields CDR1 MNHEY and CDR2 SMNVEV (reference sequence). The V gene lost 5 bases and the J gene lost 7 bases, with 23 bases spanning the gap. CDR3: CASSLRVGVAGGTQYF. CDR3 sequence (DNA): TGTGCCAGCAGTCTGCGCGTCGGGGTGGCTGGTGGGACCCAGTACTTC.

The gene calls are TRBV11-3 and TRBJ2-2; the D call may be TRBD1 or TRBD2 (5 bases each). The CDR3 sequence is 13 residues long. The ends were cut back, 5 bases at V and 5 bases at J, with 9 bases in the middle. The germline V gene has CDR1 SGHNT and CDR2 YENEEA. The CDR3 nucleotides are TGTGCCAGCAGCAGGGGCGGGACCGGGGAGCTGTTTTTT. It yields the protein CASSRGGTGELFF.

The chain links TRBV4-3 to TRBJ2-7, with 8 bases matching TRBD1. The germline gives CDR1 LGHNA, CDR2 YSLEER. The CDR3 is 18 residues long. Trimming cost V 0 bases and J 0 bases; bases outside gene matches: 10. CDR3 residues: CASSQEPLGQGSSYEQYF. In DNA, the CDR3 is TGCGCCAGCAGCCAAGAGCCCCTCGGACAGGGAAGCTCCTACGAGCAGTACTTC.

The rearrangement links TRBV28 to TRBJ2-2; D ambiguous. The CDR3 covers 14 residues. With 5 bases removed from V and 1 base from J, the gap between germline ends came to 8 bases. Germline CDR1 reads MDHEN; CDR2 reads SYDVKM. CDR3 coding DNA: TGTGCCAGCAGTGACACCCTGAACACCGGGGAGCTGTTTTTT. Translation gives CASSDTLNTGELFF.

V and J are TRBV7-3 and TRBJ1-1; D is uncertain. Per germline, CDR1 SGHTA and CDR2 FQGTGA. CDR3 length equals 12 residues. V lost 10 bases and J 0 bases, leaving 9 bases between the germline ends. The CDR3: CAISILNTEAFF. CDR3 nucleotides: TGTGCCATATCTATACTGAACACTGAAGCTTTCTTT.

The chain's CDR3 is CASSSVWDRTNETQYF. Written as DNA, the CDR3 is TGTGCCAGCAGTTCGGTCTGGGACAGAACGAACGAGACCCAGTACTTC. The chain uses TRBV28 and TRBJ2-5; 7 nucleotides agree with TRBD1. J gave up 5 bases and V 4 bases, and 13 bases lay outside the gene matches. Germline values: CDR1 MDHEN, CDR2 SYDVKM. The CDR3 spans 16 residues.